This TCR beta chain was documented in a study of identical twins listed by TCRdb under 2016. Regarding the research as a whole: TCR alpha and beta repertoires from monozygotic twins, unrelated adults of various ages and cord blood were deep-sequenced to test whether fetal clonotypes persist. To rule out contamination, the twin experiments were replicated at different times with different library preparation protocols. Points the paper makes about the study in general: Compared with coincidental sharing between unrelated individuals, out-of-frame TCR alpha sequences shared between twins showed an excess of sequences with low generation probability. Fewer insertions were carried by abundant cord blood beta clonotypes; a weaker similar trend was observed in young adult naive repertoires, while no such trend was observed in memory repertoires. Conclusions relied on cross-sectional statistical analysis, since the same donors could not be followed over many years. Excess twin sharing in beta out-of-frame sequences was weaker because fewer shared sequences lowered the signal-to-noise ratio. Out-of-frame TCR alpha sharing in monozygotic twins was systematically underestimated by recombination models, whereas sharing between unrelated individuals was in agreement with the recombination models. Zero-insertion analyses could be partly confounded by invariant T cells such as MAIT and iNKT, although diverse VJ usage argued against such confounding for most clonotypes.

Spanning cysteine to phenylalanine, the CDR3 consists of 16 amino acids. Only the CDR3 part of the read is kept: 48 bases, read in frame from the first base. V is trimmed back by 4 bases and J by 4 bases, and the junction contains 7 bases that no gene match accounts for. The germline V gene yields MNHEY for CDR1 and SVGEGT for CDR2. Only healthy Caucasian donors were included. Three pairs of female monozygotic twins, all aged 18 to 29 years, were included in the twin cohort. Using Miltenyi CD45RO+ enrichment and human naive T-cell isolation kits, memory (CD45RO+) and naive T cells were isolated from PBMC. Preparation of the library involved 5' RACE. Instrument used: Illumina HiSeq 2000. A universal primer binding site was added through template switching, and the final cDNA carried a unique molecular identifier so that TCR cDNA molecules could be counted accurately. Specific primers in the conserved constant-segment region were used to synthesize first-strand cDNA for TCR alpha and beta chains. To control for contamination, every cDNA library carried two barcodes: a SMART-Mk sample barcode plus Illumina barcodes. TruSeq adapter sequences and Illumina sample barcodes were added in two successive PCR steps. TCR alpha and beta cDNA libraries were sequenced on the Illumina HiSeq platform with custom primers. As for the authors' bioinformatics: MiGEC was used to process raw reads and extract unique molecular identifiers, and MiXCR was used to find CDR3 positions. For each individual, recombination models were inferred using an EM algorithm with the repgenHMM and IGoR tools. The analysis of shared clonotypes was done with the tcR package in R, with sharing normalized by the product of cloneset sizes. Out-of-frame nonproductive sequences were analyzed to study raw recombination free of thymic and clonal selection effects. TCRdb ran its own pipeline on the public reads, namely fastp trimming at Q25 and MiXCR clone calling, and kept in-frame beta chains. Records with the same CDR3 protein are collapsed into one entry carrying the most frequent genes and DNA. TCRdb's processing, not the authors' own work, is the source of the V and J calls. The sample contains about 260,000 distinct CDR3 sequences, approximately 7% of them found a single time. The ten largest clones capture 3.5% to 4% of the sample.

This clonotype was counted at least ten times. It has no known antigen specificity. The record has no base qualities; no much larger clone is one base away. These same records also appear under a second study, on yellow fever vaccine responses in identical twins. As described in the second report: The authors reported that the T cell response to vaccination in identical twins appeared partly convergent and partly personalized. In the study, vaccine-responding T cell clones were precisely tracked in identical twins.

The sample was memory (CD45RO+) T cells sorted from blood. The cell subset or site tag for this specimen amounts to: CD45RO+ enriched T cells. The sequence derives from a woman younger than 35 in good health. The chain uses TRBV6-2 or TRBV6-3 and TRBJ2-3; TRBD1 lines up with 11 middle nucleotides. Read as DNA, the sequence is TGTGCCAGCAGTTCCAAGGACAGGGGGCGCCCAGATACGCAGTATTTT. Its protein reads: CASSSKDRGRPDTQYF.